The clone carrying this TCR beta chain was recorded a few times. Per the study methods: Reference gene primer amplification gave nucleated cell count estimates. Only in-frame clones appear in the TCRdb table, and some are missing; sequencing was by immunoSEQ multiplex PCR. The D gene and trimming were derived from the DNA, and the V and J assignments and clone size from that table. Among 130,000 to 150,000 clones listed, roughly 82% were seen once. This sample was taken from a study of blood T cell repertoires in COVID-19. Study summary: Both acute and convalescent COVID-19 samples were obtained from the United States, Italy and Spain. The cDNA or gDNA used as material had been derived from T cells, B-cell-depleted T cells, or PBMCs.

Sequencing was performed on peripheral blood. The sequence derives from a man aged 60 to 75 with active or convalescent COVID-19.

CDR3 DNA: TGCGCCAGCCTTGGAGTAGCGGGAAACACCGGGGAGCTGTTTTTT. Its protein is CASLGVAGNTGELFF. The V call is TRBV5-1, the J call TRBJ2-2; 8 bases agree with TRBD2. After removal of 7 bases from V and 2 bases from J, the junction contained 7 bases not matched to a gene. This CDR3 contains 15 residues. Germline CDR1 SGHRS, CDR2 YFSETQ.